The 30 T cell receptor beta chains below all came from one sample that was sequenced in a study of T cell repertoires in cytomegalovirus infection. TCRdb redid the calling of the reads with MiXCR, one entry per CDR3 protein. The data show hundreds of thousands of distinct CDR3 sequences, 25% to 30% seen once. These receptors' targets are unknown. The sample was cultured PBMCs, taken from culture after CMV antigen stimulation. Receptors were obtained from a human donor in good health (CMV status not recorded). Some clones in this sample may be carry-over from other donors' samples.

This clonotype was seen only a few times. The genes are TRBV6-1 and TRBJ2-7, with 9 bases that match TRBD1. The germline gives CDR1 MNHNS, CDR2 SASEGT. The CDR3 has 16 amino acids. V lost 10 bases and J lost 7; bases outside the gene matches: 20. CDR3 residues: CATNPRPGQGAKEQYF. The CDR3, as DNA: TGTGCCACCAACCCCAGACCGGGACAGGGCGCAAAAGAGCAGTACTTC.

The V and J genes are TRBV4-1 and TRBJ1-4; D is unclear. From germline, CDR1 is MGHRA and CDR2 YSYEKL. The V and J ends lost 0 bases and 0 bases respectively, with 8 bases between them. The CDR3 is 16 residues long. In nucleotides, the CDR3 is TGCGCCAGCAGCCAAGATTTCCCCGCAACTAATGAAAAACTGTTTTTT. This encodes CASSQDFPATNEKLFF.

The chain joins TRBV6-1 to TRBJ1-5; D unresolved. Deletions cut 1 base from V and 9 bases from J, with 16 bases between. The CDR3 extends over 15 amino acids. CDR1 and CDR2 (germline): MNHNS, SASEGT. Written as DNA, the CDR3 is TGTGCCAGCAGTGAAGACATCCGCGGGCAGCGGCCCCAGCATTTT. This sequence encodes CASSEDIRGQRPQHF.

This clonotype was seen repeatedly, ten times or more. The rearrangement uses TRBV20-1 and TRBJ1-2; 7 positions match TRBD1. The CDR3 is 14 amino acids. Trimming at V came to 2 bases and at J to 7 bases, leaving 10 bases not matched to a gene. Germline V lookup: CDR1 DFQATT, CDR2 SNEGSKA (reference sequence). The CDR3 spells CSARLTGAESGYTF. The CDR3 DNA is TGCAGTGCTAGACTTACAGGGGCAGAGTCTGGCTACACCTTC.

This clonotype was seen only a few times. The DNA of the CDR3 is TGTGCCAGCAGTCCCCGGATGGCAGGGGCCCTGGGGGGCTACACCTTC. Protein sequence: CASSPRMAGALGGYTF. This chain uses TRBV25-1 with TRBJ1-2; tentatively, D is TRBD1 (6 bases). CDR1 is MGHDK and CDR2 is SYGVNS in the germline V gene. V was clipped by 5 bases and J by 8 bases, with 24 bases between them. The CDR3 runs to 16 residues.

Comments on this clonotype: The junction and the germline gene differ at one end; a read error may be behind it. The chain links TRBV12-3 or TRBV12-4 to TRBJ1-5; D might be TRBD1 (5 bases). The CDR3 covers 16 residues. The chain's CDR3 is CASTLSGRGSNQPQHF. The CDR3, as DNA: TGTGCCAGCACTTTATCAGGAAGGGGAAGCAATCAGCCCCAGCATTTT.

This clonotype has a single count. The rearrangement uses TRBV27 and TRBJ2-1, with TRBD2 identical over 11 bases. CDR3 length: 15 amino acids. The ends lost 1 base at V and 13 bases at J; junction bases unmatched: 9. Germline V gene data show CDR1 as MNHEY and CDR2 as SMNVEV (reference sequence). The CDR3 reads CASSLWLAGGREQFF. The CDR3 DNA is TGTGCCAGCAGTTTATGGCTAGCGGGGGGCCGGGAACAGTTCTTC.

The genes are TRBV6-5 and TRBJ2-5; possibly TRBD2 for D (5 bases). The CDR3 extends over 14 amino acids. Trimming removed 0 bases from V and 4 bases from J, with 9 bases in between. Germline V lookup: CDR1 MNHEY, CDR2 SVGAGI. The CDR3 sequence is CASSYSPSTETQYF. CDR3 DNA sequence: TGTGCCAGCAGTTACTCGCCTAGCACAGAGACCCAGTACTTC.

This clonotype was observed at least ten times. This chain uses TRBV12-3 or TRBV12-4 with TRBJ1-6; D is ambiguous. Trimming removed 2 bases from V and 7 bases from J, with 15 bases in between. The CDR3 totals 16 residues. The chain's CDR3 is CASSLSPKYRNSPLHF. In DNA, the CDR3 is TGTGCCAGCAGTTTATCACCCAAGTATAGGAATTCACCCCTCCACTTT.

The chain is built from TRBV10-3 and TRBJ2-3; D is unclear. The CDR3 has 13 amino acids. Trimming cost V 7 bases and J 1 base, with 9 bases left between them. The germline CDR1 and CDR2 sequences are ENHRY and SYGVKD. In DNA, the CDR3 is TGTGCCATCAAAGTTCTCGGCACAGATACGCAGTATTTT. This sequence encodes CAIKVLGTDTQYF.

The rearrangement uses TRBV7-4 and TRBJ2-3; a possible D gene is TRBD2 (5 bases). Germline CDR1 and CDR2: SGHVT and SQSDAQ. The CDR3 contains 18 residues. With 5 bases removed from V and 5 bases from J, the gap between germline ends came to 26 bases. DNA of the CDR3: TGTGCCAGCAGCCGCATAAGTGGGCGCCCGAGTGCGGGAGATACGCAGTATTTT. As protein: CASSRISGRPSAGDTQYF.

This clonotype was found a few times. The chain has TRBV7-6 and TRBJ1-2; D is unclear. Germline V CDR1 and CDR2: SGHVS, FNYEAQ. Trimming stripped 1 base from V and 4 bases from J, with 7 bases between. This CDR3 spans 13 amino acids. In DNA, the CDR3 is TGTGCCAGCAGCTTAGGGCCGCCCTATGGCTACACCTTC. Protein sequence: CASSLGPPYGYTF. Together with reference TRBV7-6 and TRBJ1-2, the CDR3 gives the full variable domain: GAGVSQSPRYKVTKRGQDVALRCDPISGHVSLYWYRQALGQGPEFLTYFNYEAQQDKSGLPNDRFSAERPEGSISTLTIQRTEQRDSAMYRCASSLGPPYGYTFGSGTRLTVV.

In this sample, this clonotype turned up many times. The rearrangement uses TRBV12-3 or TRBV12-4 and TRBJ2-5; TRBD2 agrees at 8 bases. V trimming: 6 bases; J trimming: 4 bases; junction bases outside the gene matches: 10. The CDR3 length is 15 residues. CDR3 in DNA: TGTGCCAGCAGATCTGGGGTAGCGGGGCGAGAGACCCAGTACTTC. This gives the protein CASRSGVAGRETQYF.

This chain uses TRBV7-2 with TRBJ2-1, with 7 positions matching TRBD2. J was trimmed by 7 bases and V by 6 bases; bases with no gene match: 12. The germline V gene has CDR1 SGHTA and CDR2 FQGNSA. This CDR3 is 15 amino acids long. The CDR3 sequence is CASRPVGGGPNEQFF. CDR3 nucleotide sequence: TGTGCCAGCAGGCCCGTGGGGGGAGGGCCGAATGAGCAGTTCTTC.

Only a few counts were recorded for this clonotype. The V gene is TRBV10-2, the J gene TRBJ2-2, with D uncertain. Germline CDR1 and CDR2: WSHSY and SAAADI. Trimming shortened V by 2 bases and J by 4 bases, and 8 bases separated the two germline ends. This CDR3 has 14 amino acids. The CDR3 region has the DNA TGCGCCAGCAGTGAGAAGACGGGCACCGGGGAGCTGTTTTTT. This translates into CASSEKTGTGELFF.

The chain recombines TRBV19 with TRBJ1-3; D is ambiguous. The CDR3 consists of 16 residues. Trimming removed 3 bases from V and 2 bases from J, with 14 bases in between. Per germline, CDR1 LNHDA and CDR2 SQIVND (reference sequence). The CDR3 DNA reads TGTGCCAGTAGTATTACGCGTCGGAGTACTGGAAACACCATATATTTT. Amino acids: CASSITRRSTGNTIYF.

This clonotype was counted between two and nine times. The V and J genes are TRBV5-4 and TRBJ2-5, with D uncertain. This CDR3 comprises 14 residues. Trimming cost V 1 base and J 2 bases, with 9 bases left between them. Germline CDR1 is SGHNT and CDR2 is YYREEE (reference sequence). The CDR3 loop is CASSLKGYQETQYF. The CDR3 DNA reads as TGTGCCAGCAGCTTGAAGGGTTATCAAGAGACCCAGTACTTC.

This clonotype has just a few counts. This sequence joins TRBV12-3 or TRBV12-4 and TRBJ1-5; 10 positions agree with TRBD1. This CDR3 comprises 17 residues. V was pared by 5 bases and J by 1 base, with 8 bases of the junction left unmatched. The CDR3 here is CASSQPRQGASNQPQHF. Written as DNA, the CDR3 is TGTGCCAGCAGTCAACCCCGACAGGGGGCGAGCAATCAGCCCCAGCATTTT.

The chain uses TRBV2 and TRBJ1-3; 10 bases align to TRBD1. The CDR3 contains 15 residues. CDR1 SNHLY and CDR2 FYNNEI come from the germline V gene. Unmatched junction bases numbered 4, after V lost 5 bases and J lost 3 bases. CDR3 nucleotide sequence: TGTGCCAGCAGTTGGGACAGGGGCGGTGGAAACACCATATATTTT. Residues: CASSWDRGGGNTIYF.

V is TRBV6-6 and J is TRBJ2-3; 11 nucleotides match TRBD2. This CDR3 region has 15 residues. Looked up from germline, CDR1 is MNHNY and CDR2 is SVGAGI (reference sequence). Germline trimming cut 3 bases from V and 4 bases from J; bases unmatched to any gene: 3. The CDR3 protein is CASSYSGGAPDTQYF. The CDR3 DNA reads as TGTGCCAGCAGTTATAGCGGGGGGGCCCCAGATACGCAGTATTTT.

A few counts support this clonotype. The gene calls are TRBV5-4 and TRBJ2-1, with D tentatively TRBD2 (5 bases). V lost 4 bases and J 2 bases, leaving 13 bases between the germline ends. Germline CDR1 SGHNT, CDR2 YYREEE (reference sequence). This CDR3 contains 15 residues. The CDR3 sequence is CASSPAEMPYNEQFF. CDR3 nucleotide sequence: TGTGCCAGCAGCCCAGCGGAAATGCCCTACAATGAGCAGTTCTTC. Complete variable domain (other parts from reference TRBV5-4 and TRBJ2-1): ETGVTQSPTHLIKTRGQQVTLRCSSQSGHNTVSWYQQALGQGPQFIFQYYREEENGRGNFPPRFSGLQFPNYSSELNVNALELDDSALYLCASSPAEMPYNEQFFGPGTRLTVL.

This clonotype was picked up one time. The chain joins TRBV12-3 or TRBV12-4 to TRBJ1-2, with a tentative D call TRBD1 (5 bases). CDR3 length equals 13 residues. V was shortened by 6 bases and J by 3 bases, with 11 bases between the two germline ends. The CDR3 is CASSKGTDYGYTF. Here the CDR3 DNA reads TGTGCCAGCAGCAAAGGGACGGACTATGGCTACACCTTC.

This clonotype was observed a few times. CDR3 amino acids: CASSLGVKSYEQYF. DNA of the CDR3: TGTGCCAGCAGTTTAGGGGTAAAGTCCTACGAGCAGTACTTC. The chain has TRBV12-3 or TRBV12-4 and TRBJ2-7, with D unresolved. With 1 base removed from V and 1 base from J, the gap between germline ends came to 8 bases. There are 14 residues in the CDR3.

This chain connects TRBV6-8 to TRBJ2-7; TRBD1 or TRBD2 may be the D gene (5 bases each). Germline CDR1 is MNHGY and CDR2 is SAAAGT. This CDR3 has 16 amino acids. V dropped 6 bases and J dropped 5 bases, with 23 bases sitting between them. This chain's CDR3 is CASRSPGTAFEDEQYF. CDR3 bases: TGTGCCAGCAGATCCCCCGGGACGGCTTTTGAAGACGAGCAGTACTTC.

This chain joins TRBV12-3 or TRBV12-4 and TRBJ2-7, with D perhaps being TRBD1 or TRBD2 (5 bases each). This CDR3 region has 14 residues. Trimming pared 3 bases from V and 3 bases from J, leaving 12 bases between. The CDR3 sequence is CASSFGGNRYEQYF. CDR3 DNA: TGTGCCAGCAGTTTTGGGGGAAATCGCTACGAGCAGTACTTC.

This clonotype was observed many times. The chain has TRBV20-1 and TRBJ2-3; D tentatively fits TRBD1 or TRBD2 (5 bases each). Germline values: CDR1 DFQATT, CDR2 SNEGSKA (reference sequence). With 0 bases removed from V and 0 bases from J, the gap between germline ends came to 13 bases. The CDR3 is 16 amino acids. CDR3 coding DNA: TGCAGTGCTAGAGATCCGCAGTGGGGGAGCACAGATACGCAGTATTTT. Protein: CSARDPQWGSTDTQYF.

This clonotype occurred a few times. The CDR3 coding sequence is TGTGCCAGCAGTTACCGACAGGCTTCTAACTATGGCTACACCTTC. Translating gives CASSYRQASNYGYTF. The chain carries TRBV6-6 and TRBJ1-2; maybe TRBD1 (6 bases). The CDR3 is made up of 15 amino acids. Germline CDR1 reads MNHNY; CDR2 reads SVGAGI (reference sequence). V was pared by 2 bases and J by 0 bases, with 10 bases between.

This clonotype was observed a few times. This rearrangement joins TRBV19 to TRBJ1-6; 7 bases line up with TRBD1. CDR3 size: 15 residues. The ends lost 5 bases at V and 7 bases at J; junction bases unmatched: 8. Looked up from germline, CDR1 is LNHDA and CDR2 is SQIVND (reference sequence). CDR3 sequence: CASSSRGGQNSPLHF. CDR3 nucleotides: TGTGCCAGTAGTTCCCGGGGGGGACAGAATTCACCCCTCCACTTT. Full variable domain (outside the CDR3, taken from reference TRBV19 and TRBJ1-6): DGGITQSPKYLFRKEGQNVTLSCEQNLNHDAMYWYRQDPGQGLRLIYYSQIVNDFQKGDIAEGYSVSREKKESFPLTVTSAQKNPTAFYLCASSSRGGQNSPLHFGNGTRLTVT.

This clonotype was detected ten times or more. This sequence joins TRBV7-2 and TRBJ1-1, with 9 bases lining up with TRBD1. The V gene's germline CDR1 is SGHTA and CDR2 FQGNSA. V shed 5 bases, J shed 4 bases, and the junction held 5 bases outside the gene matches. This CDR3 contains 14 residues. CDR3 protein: CASSLTTGGTEAFF. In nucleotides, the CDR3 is TGTGCCAGCAGCCTAACGACAGGGGGCACTGAAGCTTTCTTT.

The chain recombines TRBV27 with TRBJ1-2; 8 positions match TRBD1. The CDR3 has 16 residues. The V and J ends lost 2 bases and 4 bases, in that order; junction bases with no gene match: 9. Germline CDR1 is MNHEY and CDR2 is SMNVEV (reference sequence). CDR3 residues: CASSLAGRGPIYGYTF. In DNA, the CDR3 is TGTGCCAGCAGTTTAGCCGGCAGGGGGCCTATCTATGGCTACACCTTC.